Listed here are 31 T cell receptor beta chains from one sample, sequenced in a study of blood T cells in healthy people across ages. The authors ran a second PCR of roughly 7 to 11 cycles using a sample-barcoded 5' primer and a J-beta primer mix. Each CDR3 protein is one row after TCRdb ran MiXCR on the 5' RACE reads. The repertoire holds roughly 800,000 distinct CDR3 sequences, roughly 25% seen once, with less than 3.5% in the top ten. The same sample was also studied in work on T cells of mothers and their children.

The sample taken for sequencing was blood. These receptors originate from a boy between 5 and 17 years old in good health.

The genes are TRBV20-1 and TRBJ2-3; D call uncertain. The CDR3 has 13 amino acids. Germline V gene lookup returns CDR1 DFQATT and CDR2 SNEGSKA (reference sequence). V was clipped by 3 bases and J by 5 bases, with 12 bases between them. The CDR3 is CSASLGPRDTQYF. The CDR3 nucleotides read TGCAGTGCTAGTCTGGGCCCAAGAGATACGCAGTATTTT.

The rearrangement links TRBV28 to TRBJ1-2, with D maybe TRBD1 (6 bases). The V end lost 7 bases, the J end lost 4 bases, and 16 bases lay between the germline ends. Germline CDR1 and CDR2: MDHEN and SYDVKM. This CDR3 comprises 14 residues. The CDR3 bases are TGTGCCAGCATCGCGACAGGTGGCACCTATGGCTACACCTTC. Its protein product is CASIATGGTYGYTF.

As DNA, the CDR3 is TGTGCCAGCAGTGACCACAGGGGGAGCACTGAAGCTTTCTTT. It codes for CASSDHRGSTEAFF. The genes are TRBV6-6 and TRBJ1-1, with 8 positions matching TRBD1. The V segment lost 5 bases and the J segment 4 bases; nucleotides outside the gene matches: 6. Germline values: CDR1 MNHNY, CDR2 SVGAGI (reference sequence). The length of the CDR3 is 14 residues.

This clonotype was counted only a few times. The J gene is TRBJ2-3, the V gene TRBV7-7; possibly TRBD2 for D (5 bases). V was shortened by 5 bases and J by 2 bases, with 17 bases between the two germline ends. The germline V gene encodes CDR1 SSHAT and CDR2 FNYEAQ (reference sequence). The CDR3 length is 16 residues. DNA of the CDR3: TGTGCCAGCAGCGCTAGCTCCGATAGAGCCACAGATACGCAGTATTTT. Translating gives CASSASSDRATDTQYF.

This chain uses TRBV2 with TRBJ2-5, with D perhaps being TRBD1 or TRBD2 (5 bases each). Trimming cost V 7 bases and J 5 bases, with 14 bases left between them. The CDR3 loop spans 13 amino acids. From germline, CDR1 is SNHLY and CDR2 FYNNEI. CDR3 in amino acids: CASTGPAEETQYF. DNA for the CDR3: TGTGCCAGCACGGGGCCCGCCGAGGAGACCCAGTACTTC. Full variable domain (missing parts from reference TRBV2 and TRBJ2-5): EPEVTQTPSHQVTQMGQEVILRCVPISNHLYFYWYRQILGQKVEFLVSFYNNEISEKSEIFDDQFSVERPDGSNFTLKIRSTKLEDSAMYFCASTGPAEETQYFGPGTRLLVL.

The DNA of the CDR3 is TGTGCCAGCAGCCAAGAGGTGGACAGTCTGAGCACCGGGGAGCTGTTTTTT. It translates to CASSQEVDSLSTGELFF. This sequence joins TRBV4-2 and TRBJ2-2; weak D call: TRBD1 (6 bases). Trimming removed 0 bases at V and 4 bases at J, with 15 bases between. CDR3 length: 17 amino acids. CDR1 and CDR2 (germline): LGHNA, YNFKEQ.

The J gene is TRBJ2-3, the V gene TRBV5-1; D call uncertain. Germline-derived CDR1 and CDR2 are SGHRS and YFSETQ. Trimming shortened V by 0 bases and J by 5 bases, and 10 bases separated the two germline ends. The CDR3 covers 14 residues. CDR3 loop: CASSLDGRGDTQYF. The CDR3, as DNA: TGCGCCAGCAGCTTGGACGGGCGCGGAGATACGCAGTATTTT.

This clonotype was counted only a few times. V usage is TRBV27 and J usage is TRBJ2-2; D perhaps matches TRBD2 (6 bases). Trimming took off 3 bases at V and 2 bases at J, with 13 bases between the two ends. The CDR3 consists of 16 residues. Germline V gene sequence: CDR1 MNHEY, CDR2 SMNVEV (reference sequence). The CDR3 loop reads CASSFFGGINTGELFF. The CDR3 DNA is TGTGCCAGCAGTTTTTTTGGAGGGATTAACACCGGGGAGCTGTTTTTT.

The chain joins TRBV3-1 to TRBJ1-1, with D maybe TRBD1 (5 bases). CDR1 LGHDT and CDR2 YNNKEL come from the germline V gene (reference sequence). CDR3 size: 14 residues. V was shortened by 0 bases and J by 6 bases, with 11 bases between the two germline ends. CDR3 coding DNA: TGTGCCAGCAGCCAAGAGCAGGGAGGTGCTGAAGCTTTCTTT. It is translated as CASSQEQGGAEAFF. Together with reference TRBV3-1 and TRBJ1-1, the CDR3 gives the full variable domain: DTAVSQTPKYLVTQMGNDKSIKCEQNLGHDTMYWYKQDSKKFLKIMFSYNNKELIINETVPNRFSPKSPDKAHLNLHINSLELGDSAVYFCASSQEQGGAEAFFGQGTRLTVV.

There are a few counts of this clonotype. The rearrangement joins TRBV12-3 or TRBV12-4 to TRBJ2-1, with D hard to call. The CDR3 extends over 11 amino acids. Trimming removed 3 bases from V and 15 bases from J, with 12 bases in between. The CDR3 reads CASSFSFQRFF. CDR3 sequence (DNA): TGTGCCAGCAGTTTCTCCTTTCAACGGTTCTTC.

This chain uses TRBV3-1 with TRBJ2-7; D possibly matches TRBD1 or TRBD2 (5 bases each). This CDR3 has 12 residues. Germline V lookup: CDR1 LGHDT, CDR2 YNNKEL (reference sequence). Trimming took 1 base from V and 9 from J, leaving 10 bases between them. CDR3 DNA: TGTGCCAGCAGCCAAGTGGGGACGGTGCAGTACTTC. Protein product: CASSQVGTVQYF.

A few counts support this clonotype. The rearrangement uses TRBV11-2 and TRBJ1-2; TRBD1 aligns across 12 bases. The V and J ends lost 8 bases and 5 bases, in that order; junction bases with no gene match: 12. CDR1 is SGHAT, CDR2 FQNNGV, per germline. This CDR3 comprises 16 residues. CDR3 sequence reads: CASSSGTGGEGYGYTF. DNA for the CDR3: TGTGCCAGCTCCTCCGGGACAGGGGGCGAGGGATATGGCTACACCTTC. Full variable domain (outside the CDR3, taken from reference TRBV11-2 and TRBJ1-2): EAGVAQSPRYKIIEKRQSVAFWCNPISGHATLYWYQQILGQGPKLLIQFQNNGVVDDSQLPKDRFSAERLKGVDSTLKIQPAKLEDSAVYLCASSSGTGGEGYGYTFGSGTRLTVV.

The rearrangement uses TRBV11-2 and TRBJ2-2; no firm D call. CDR3 size: 14 residues. Germline CDR1 and CDR2: SGHAT and FQNNGV. V was trimmed by 3 bases and J by 1 base, leaving 6 bases between them. In nucleotides, the CDR3 is TGTGCCAGCAGCTTGGACCTGAACACCGGGGAGCTGTTTTTT. Protein: CASSLDLNTGELFF.

This clonotype was detected only a few times. V gene TRBV14 combines with J gene TRBJ2-1; 7 nucleotides match TRBD2. Trimming took 4 bases from V and 0 from J; bases not matched to a gene: 6. The V gene's germline CDR1 is SGHDN and CDR2 FVKESK. The CDR3 length is 16 residues. The CDR3 sequence: CASSLLAADSYNEQFF. CDR3 DNA: TGTGCCAGCAGCCTTCTAGCGGCAGACTCCTACAATGAGCAGTTCTTC.

The chain links TRBV20-1 to TRBJ2-5, with 7 bases lining up with TRBD2. Germline V lookup: CDR1 DFQATT, CDR2 SNEGSKA (reference sequence). Trimming cost V 1 base and J 7 bases; bases outside gene matches: 12. CDR3 size: 15 residues. The CDR3 nucleotides are TGCAGTGCTAGAGGGGGGGGACTTCGGAGAGGGACCCAGTACTTC. Translated, it gives CSARGGGLRRGTQYF.

In this sample, this clonotype turned up a few times. The chain is built from TRBV6-1 and TRBJ2-7; D possibly corresponds to TRBD1 (6 bases). The CDR3 contains 14 residues. Germline CDR1 and CDR2: MNHNS and SASEGT. The V end lost 6 bases, the J end lost 8 bases, and 20 bases lay between the germline ends. The CDR3 spells CASRGGPSPTKQYF. The CDR3 DNA reads TGTGCCAGCAGAGGGGGTCCATCTCCTACGAAGCAGTACTTC.

The chain has TRBV14 and TRBJ2-5; TRBD1 is a possible D gene (6 bases). With the DNA end fitting TRBJ2-7 better, the J assignment may be wrong. The CDR3 has 12 amino acids. Germline CDR1 and CDR2: SGHDN and FVKESK. CDR3 sequence: CASSRSRGEQYF. CDR3 coding DNA: TGTGCCAGCAGCCGATCCAGGGGCGAGCAGTACTTC.

The chain recombines TRBV30 with TRBJ2-1; no clear D. The tail of the sequence fits TRBJ2-7 better, so the J call may be wrong. The CDR3 length is 15 residues. Germline values: CDR1 GTSNPN, CDR2 SVGIG (reference sequence). CDR3 in DNA: TGTGCCTGGAGTGTACATTCGGCCGGCGTGAGCGAGCAGTACTTC. This translates into CAWSVHSAGVSEQYF.

The chain carries TRBV11-2 and TRBJ1-6, with D hard to call. Germline V gene data show CDR1 as SGHAT and CDR2 as FQNNGV. V was clipped by 7 bases and J by 11 bases, with 18 bases between them. This CDR3 contains 14 residues. The CDR3 DNA reads TGTGCCAGCACCCTCGCACACGGCAAGGCACCCCTCCACTTT. It encodes CASTLAHGKAPLHF.

This rearrangement joins TRBV7-6 to TRBJ2-2; D is unresolved. The germline V gene has CDR1 SGHVS and CDR2 FNYEAQ. Deletions cut 6 bases from V and 6 bases from J, with 8 bases between. The CDR3 is 12 residues long. The CDR3 sequence: CASSGVSGELFF. The CDR3 coding sequence is TGTGCCAGCAGTGGAGTTTCCGGGGAGCTGTTTTTT.

This clonotype came up once. The chain carries TRBV12-3 or TRBV12-4 and TRBJ2-1; 10 bases are shared with TRBD2. The CDR3 sequence is 14 residues long. V was clipped by 5 bases and J by 6 bases; unmatched bases: 4. CDR3 protein: CASSPIAGGNEQFF. The CDR3 coding sequence is TGTGCCAGCAGTCCAATAGCGGGGGGCAATGAGCAGTTCTTC.

This clonotype was counted a few times. The chain joins TRBV12-5 to TRBJ2-5; TRBD1 matches 8 bases. The CDR3 length is 17 residues. The germline gives CDR1 LGHNT, CDR2 FRNRAP. After removal of 3 bases from V and 5 bases from J, the junction contained 14 bases not matched to a gene. In DNA form, the CDR3 reads TGTGCTAGTGGTTTAGGGATCCTAACGACAGGGGAGGAGACCCAGTACTTC. Protein sequence: CASGLGILTTGEETQYF. Filled out from reference TRBV12-5 and TRBJ2-5, the complete variable domain reads DARVTQTPRHKVTEMGQEVTMRCQPILGHNTVFWYRQTMMQGLELLAYFRNRAPLDDSGMPKDRFSAEMPDATLATLKIQPSEPRDSAVYFCASGLGILTTGEETQYFGPGTRLLVL.

In DNA, the CDR3 is TGTGCCAGCAGCTTGGGTACAGGGTTGTACACTGAAGCTTTCTTT. Its translation is CASSLGTGLYTEAFF. The chain recombines TRBV7-9 with TRBJ1-1; tentative D call: TRBD1 (6 bases). Trimming took off 3 bases at V and 3 bases at J, with 14 bases between the two ends. CDR3 length equals 15 residues. Per germline, CDR1 SEHNR and CDR2 FQNEAQ (reference sequence).

This clonotype came up a few times. This chain joins TRBV7-9 and TRBJ2-7; D may correspond to TRBD1 or TRBD2 (5 bases each). The CDR3 extends over 15 amino acids. Per germline, CDR1 SEHNR and CDR2 FQNEAQ (reference sequence). V shed 5 bases and J shed 2 bases, with 16 bases lying between them. The CDR3 reads CASSQGTVTTYEQYF. For the CDR3, the DNA is TGTGCCAGCAGCCAAGGGACCGTTACTACCTACGAGCAGTACTTC.

This rearrangement joins TRBV9 to TRBJ2-3, with 8 bases that match TRBD2. The CDR3 extends over 16 amino acids. V gave up 0 bases and J gave up 3 bases; unmatched junction bases: 6. Germline V CDR1 and CDR2: SGDLS, YYNGEE. The CDR3 loop is CASSVVGGGSTDTQYF. The CDR3 DNA sequence: TGTGCCAGCAGCGTAGTTGGCGGGGGGAGTACAGATACGCAGTATTTT.

This clonotype has just a few counts. The rearrangement joins TRBV7-2 to TRBJ1-5; D is uncertain. This CDR3 contains 15 residues. V was clipped by 5 bases and J by 1 base, with 12 bases between them. Germline V CDR1 and CDR2: SGHTA, FQGNSA. The CDR3 here is CASSLYPRSNQPQHF. CDR3 bases: TGTGCCAGCAGCCTTTATCCCCGGAGCAATCAGCCCCAGCATTTT.

The chain employs TRBV30 and TRBJ1-5; TRBD1 might be the D (5 bases). This CDR3 comprises 13 residues. Germline V gene sequence: CDR1 GTSNPN, CDR2 SVGIG (reference sequence). V was shortened by 0 bases and J by 7 bases, with 10 bases between the two germline ends. The chain's CDR3 is CAWSVSGDQPQHF. CDR3 nucleotide sequence: TGTGCCTGGAGTGTAAGTGGGGACCAGCCCCAGCATTTT.

The chain links TRBV7-6 to TRBJ2-5, with 10 bases fitting TRBD1. The J call is uncertain, as TRBJ2-7 better fits the DNA end. The germline V gene has CDR1 SGHVS and CDR2 FNYEAQ. The CDR3 sequence is 14 residues long. In DNA, the CDR3 is TGTGCCAGCAGCCAAGATGACAGGGGGCACGAGCAGTACTTC. This encodes CASSQDDRGHEQYF.

The V gene is TRBV7-3, the J gene TRBJ1-2, with unresolved D. Germline loops: CDR1 SGHTA, CDR2 FQGTGA. There are 13 residues in the CDR3. The V end lost 3 bases, the J end lost 4 bases, and 9 bases lay between the germline ends. In DNA form, the CDR3 reads TGTGCCAGCAGCTTCGACGGTATCTATGGCTACACCTTC. Residues: CASSFDGIYGYTF. Together with reference TRBV7-3 and TRBJ1-2, the CDR3 gives the full variable domain: GAGVSQTPSNKVTEKGKYVELRCDPISGHTALYWYRQSLGQGPEFLIYFQGTGAADDSGLPNDRFFAVRPEGSVSTLKIQRTERGDSAVYLCASSFDGIYGYTFGSGTRLTVV.

This sequence joins TRBV20-1 and TRBJ2-2, with D perhaps matching TRBD2 (5 bases). Trimming stripped 0 bases from V and 5 bases from J, with 13 bases between. Germline values: CDR1 DFQATT, CDR2 SNEGSKA (reference sequence). The CDR3 consists of 15 residues. CDR3 bases: TGCAGTGCTAGAGAGGTAGCGTCGGTAACCGGGGAGCTGTTTTTT. It codes for CSAREVASVTGELFF.

The CDR3 spells CASSLGLGIGYEQYF. Written as DNA, the CDR3 is TGTGCCAGCAGTTTGGGGCTGGGAATCGGCTACGAGCAGTACTTC. This rearrangement joins TRBV28 to TRBJ2-7; possibly TRBD1 for D (5 bases). CDR3 length: 15 residues. Germline V lookup: CDR1 MDHEN, CDR2 SYDVKM. V lost 3 bases, J lost 3 bases, and 15 bases lay in between.